A selection of T cell receptor beta chains follows, all from one sample in a study of cytomegalovirus exposure and HLA in healthy donors. Sequencing was performed with immunoSEQ multiplex PCR; in TCRdb, only in-frame clones are kept and a portion is missing. This table holds 140,000 to 150,000 clones, more than 7.5% found once. Sequencing was performed on PBMCs. These receptors were obtained from a man aged 45-65 years in good health and CMV-seronegative. Both conserved end residues are part of each CDR3. A D gene is named only where the DNA matches it firmly. Clone size is given for some rows only: seen once, a few or many times, or a class if the clone is expanded.

clone_size	v_call	j_call	d_call	cdr3_length	cdr3_nt	cdr3_aa
few	TRBV7-9	TRBJ1-4	TRBD1	14	TGTGCCAGCAGCTCGGACAGGGCCGGTGAAAAACTGTTTTTT	CASSSDRAGEKLFF
.	TRBV6-1	TRBJ2-7	.	15	TGTGCCAGCAGGGGGACACTCTCGAGCTCCTACGAGCAGTACTTC	CASRGTLSSSYEQYF
few	TRBV29-1	TRBJ2-3	TRBD2	13	TGCAGCGTTGTCGGGGCGGGAGGGGGTACGCAGTATTTT	CSVVGAGGGTQYF
few	TRBV2	TRBJ2-7	TRBD2	15	TGTGCCAGCCGCTGGCCGGGACTAGCGGACTACGAGCAGTACTTC	CASRWPGLADYEQYF
few	TRBV5-6	TRBJ2-2	.	16	TGTGCCAGCACTATTAGGACATCCTGGAGCACCGGGGAGCTGTTTTTT	CASTIRTSWSTGELFF
few	TRBV2	TRBJ1-4	.	16	TGTGCCAGCAGAACCACACCGAGGATAAGTAATGAAAAACTGTTTTTT	CASRTTPRISNEKLFF
.	TRBV2	TRBJ1-5	.	15	TGTGCCAGCAGTGTACGGAGGGCTTCCGATCAGCCCCAGCATTTT	CASSVRRASDQPQHF
.	TRBV19	TRBJ2-1	.	16	TGTGCCAGTAGTACCTCCCTAGCGTCCCTTTACAATGAGCAGTTCTTC	CASSTSLASLYNEQFF
.	TRBV5-1	TRBJ1-5	.	13	TGCGCCGCCGAAAATGCGGGGAATCAGCCCCAGCATTTT	CAAENAGNQPQHF
few	TRBV4-1	TRBJ1-6	.	21	TGCGCCAGCAGCCAAGATAGTGCAGGGTATCCCGGGAGGACAGCTAATTCACCCCTCCACTTT	CASSQDSAGYPGRTANSPLHF
.	TRBV28	TRBJ1-1	.	15	TGTGCCAGCAGCCCCGGGGGATCCATGAACACTGAAGCTTTCTTT	CASSPGGSMNTEAFF
few	TRBV7-2	TRBJ1-2	.	17	TGTGCCAGCAGCCCAGGGGTAGGGGTCATGCTAGACTATGGCTACACCTTC	CASSPGVGVMLDYGYTF
.	TRBV11-2	TRBJ1-4	TRBD1	15	TGTGCCAGCAGCTTAGAGGACAGGGGGCGTGAAAAACTGTTTTTT	CASSLEDRGREKLFF
.	TRBV6-6	TRBJ2-7	TRBD1	15	TGTGCCAGCAGGGTAGGACAGGGGGCGTCCTACGAGCAGTACTTC	CASRVGQGASYEQYF
.	TRBV2	TRBJ2-5	TRBD1	15	TGTGCCAGCAGTGCCTCCAGGGGGCAAGGTAGGGAGCAGTACTTC	CASSASRGQGREQYF
few	TRBV28	TRBJ1-4	.	11	TGTGCCAGCGGTAACAGCGGAAAACTGTTTTTT	CASGNSGKLFF
.	TRBV6-1	TRBJ1-1	.	13	TGTGCCAGCAATCAGGGGATGAACACTGAAGCTTTCTTT	CASNQGMNTEAFF
few	TRBV18	TRBJ1-5	.	16	TGTGCCAGCTCCCAGGTGGGGGGAGGCTCCAATCAGCCCCAGCATTTT	CASSQVGGGSNQPQHF
.	TRBV7-3	TRBJ2-5	TRBD2	16	TGTGCCAGCAGCTTAGGCCGCGGCGGGAGCCAAGAGACCCAGTACTTC	CASSLGRGGSQETQYF
few	TRBV5-4	TRBJ2-3	.	13	TGTGCCAGCAGCTCCCCTAGCACAGATACGCAGTATTTT	CASSSPSTDTQYF
few	TRBV30	TRBJ2-7	TRBD2	18	TGTGCCTGGAGTGTGGCCAGGAGGACTAGCGGGTTTTTCGCCGAGCAGTACTTC	CAWSVARRTSGFFAEQYF
few	TRBV7-6	TRBJ2-7	TRBD1	18	TGTGCCAGCAGCTTACGAGCTTTAGCCGGGACAGGGGACAACGAGCAGTACTTC	CASSLRALAGTGDNEQYF
few	TRBV13	TRBJ2-3	TRBD2	17	TGTGCCAGCAGCCCCGTACCTCTAGCGGGGGGCACAGATACGCAGTATTTT	CASSPVPLAGGTDTQYF
few	TRBV28	TRBJ1-2	TRBD1	15	TGTGCCAGCAGTTTATCCCATACAGGGGGAAGTGGCTACACCTTC	CASSLSHTGGSGYTF
.	TRBV11-2	TRBJ1-4	.	15	TGTGCCAGCAGCTTACGAAGGGGAGGAGAGGAAAAACTGTTTTTT	CASSLRRGGEEKLFF
.	TRBV19	TRBJ2-3	.	13	TGTGCCAGTAGTATAAGCCGACAGGATACGCAGTATTTT	CASSISRQDTQYF
few	TRBV6-6	TRBJ1-1	.	14	TGTGCCGGACAACCGGGACAAACGAACACTGAAGCTTTCTTT	CAGQPGQTNTEAFF
once	TRBV5-1	TRBJ2-1	.	15	TGCGCCAGCAGCTCCAGGGGTTCCTCCTACAATGAGCAGTTCTTC	CASSSRGSSYNEQFF
.	TRBV7-9	TRBJ2-7	TRBD2	17	TGTGCCAGCAGCTTAGGTGGCGGGAGGGCCGGATTAAGGGAGCAGTACTTC	CASSLGGGRAGLREQYF